These T cell receptor beta chains were read from a single sample in a study of blood T cell repertoires in COVID-19. TCRdb's table, derived via immunoSEQ multiplex PCR, lists solely in-frame clones and lacks some. The sample shows about 250,000 clones, roughly 85% of them seen only once. The sequenced material came from PBMCs or T cells enriched from blood (not recorded which). These receptors originate from a woman in her forties or fifties with acute COVID-19. CDR3s include the opening cysteine and the closing phenylalanine or tryptophan. A D gene is named only where the DNA matches it firmly. Clone size is given for some rows only: seen once, a few or many times, or a class if the clone is expanded.

>TRBV20-1|TRBD2|TRBJ2-7|.
TGCAGTGCTAGTGTCGCTAGCGGGAAGCGGTCCTACGAGCAGTACTTC
CSASVASGKRSYEQYF
>TRBV27|.|TRBJ1-1|.
TGTGCCAGCAGTTTCAACTTGAACACTGAAGCTTTCTTT
CASSFNLNTEAFF
>TRBV9|TRBD1|TRBJ1-1|.
TGTGCCAGCAGCCCGACAGGGAACTCTGGGAACACTGAAGCTTTCTTT
CASSPTGNSGNTEAFF
>TRBV6-6|.|TRBJ1-6|.
TGTGCCAGCAGACTAAGCTCCTATAATTCACCCCTCCACTTT
CASRLSSYNSPLHF
>TRBV27|TRBD1|TRBJ2-4|.
TGTGCCACCCAAGACAGGGCGCTAGCCAAAAACATTCAGTACTTC
CATQDRALAKNIQYF
>TRBV6-5|TRBD2|TRBJ2-5|.
TGTGCCAGCAATATAGCGGGGGAGCAAGAGACCCAGTACTTC
CASNIAGEQETQYF
>TRBV19|TRBD1|TRBJ2-7|.
TGTGCCAGTAGCCCAAAGGACAGGGGGCGCCTCGAGCAGTACTTC
CASSPKDRGRLEQYF
>TRBV6-5|.|TRBJ1-1|.
TGTGCCAGCAGCCAGGGAGGTTGGACTGAAGCTTTCTTT
CASSQGGWTEAFF
>TRBV7-2|.|TRBJ1-1|.
TGTGCCAGCAGCTTAGCGCAGGGATCATACACTGAAGCTTTCTTT
CASSLAQGSYTEAFF
>TRBV29-1|TRBD1|TRBJ1-2|once
TGCAGCGCTGGGACAGGGGGCGCCTATGGCTACACCTTC
CSAGTGGAYGYTF